The T cell receptor (beta chain) described here comes from a study of T cell changes during pregnancy in multiple sclerosis. Here immunoSEQ multiplex PCR was the method, and the copy in TCRdb shows in-frame clones only, minus some. The sample consists of around 49,000 clones, nearly 90% of them appearing once. Germline V gives CDR1 SGHDT, CDR2 YYEEEE. CDR3 length: 17 amino acids. J lost 3 bases, V lost 0 bases, and 6 bases had no gene match. The source is a female donor in good health, enrolled as a control in a pregnancy study. This sample comprised peripheral blood, obtained after pregnancy. V usage is TRBV5-6 and J usage is TRBJ2-4, with 10 nucleotides matching TRBD2. The CDR3: CASSLELAGVVKNIQYF. CDR3 coding DNA: TGTGCCAGCAGCTTGGAGCTAGCGGGAGTAGTCAAAAACATTCAGTACTTC.